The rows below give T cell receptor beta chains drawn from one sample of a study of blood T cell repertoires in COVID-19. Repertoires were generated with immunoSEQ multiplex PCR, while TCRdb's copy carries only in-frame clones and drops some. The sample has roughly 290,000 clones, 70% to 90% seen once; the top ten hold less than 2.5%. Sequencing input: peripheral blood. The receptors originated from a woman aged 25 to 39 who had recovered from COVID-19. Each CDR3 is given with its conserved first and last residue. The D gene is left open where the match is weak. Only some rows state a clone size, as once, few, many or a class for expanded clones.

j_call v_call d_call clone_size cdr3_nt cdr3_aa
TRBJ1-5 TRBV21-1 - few TGTGCCAGCAGCAAAGCGAATCGCAGTTACAATCAGCCCCAGCATTTT CASSKANRSYNQPQHF
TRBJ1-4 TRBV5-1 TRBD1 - TGCGCCAGCAGCCGATTACCGGGACAGCGAAATGAAAAACTGTTTTTT CASSRLPGQRNEKLFF
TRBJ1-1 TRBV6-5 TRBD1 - TGTGCCAGCATTATACCGGGACAGGGGAAAGCTTTCTTT CASIIPGQGKAFF
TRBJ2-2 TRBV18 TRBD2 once TGTGCCAGCCCGAGCCGACTAGCGGGAGTCCCCGGGGAGCTGTTTTTT CASPSRLAGVPGELFF
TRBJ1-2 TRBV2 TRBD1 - TGTGCCAGCATCACGGACAGGACCTATGGCTACACCTTC CASITDRTYGYTF
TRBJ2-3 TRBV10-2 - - TGCGCCAGCATGGGAGGCCTAGCGAGTAGCACAGATACGCAGTATTTT CASMGGLASSTDTQYF
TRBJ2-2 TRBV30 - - TGTGCCTGGAGTGATGTAAACACCGGGGAGCTGTTTTTT CAWSDVNTGELFF
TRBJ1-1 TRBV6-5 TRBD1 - TGTGCCAGCACCCACGGGGACAGGGGAAAAACTTTCTTT CASTHGDRGKTFF
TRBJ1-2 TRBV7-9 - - TGTGCCAGCAGCTTAAATGGCCCCAACTATGGCTACACCTTC CASSLNGPNYGYTF
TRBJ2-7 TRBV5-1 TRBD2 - TGCGCCAGCAGCCCGACCACTAGCGGGAGTTACGAGCAGTACTTC CASSPTTSGSYEQYF
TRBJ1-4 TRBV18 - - TGTACCAGCTCACCAAGGCCCGTTCAGGGAGAAAAACTGTTTTTT CTSSPRPVQGEKLFF
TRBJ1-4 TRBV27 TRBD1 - TGTGCCACCAGGATCGCAGGACAGGGTCAAAAACTGTTTTTT CATRIAGQGQKLFF
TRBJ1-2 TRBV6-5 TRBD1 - TGTGCCAGCAGTTCCCATTCAGGGGGTGACTATGGCTACACCTTC CASSSHSGGDYGYTF